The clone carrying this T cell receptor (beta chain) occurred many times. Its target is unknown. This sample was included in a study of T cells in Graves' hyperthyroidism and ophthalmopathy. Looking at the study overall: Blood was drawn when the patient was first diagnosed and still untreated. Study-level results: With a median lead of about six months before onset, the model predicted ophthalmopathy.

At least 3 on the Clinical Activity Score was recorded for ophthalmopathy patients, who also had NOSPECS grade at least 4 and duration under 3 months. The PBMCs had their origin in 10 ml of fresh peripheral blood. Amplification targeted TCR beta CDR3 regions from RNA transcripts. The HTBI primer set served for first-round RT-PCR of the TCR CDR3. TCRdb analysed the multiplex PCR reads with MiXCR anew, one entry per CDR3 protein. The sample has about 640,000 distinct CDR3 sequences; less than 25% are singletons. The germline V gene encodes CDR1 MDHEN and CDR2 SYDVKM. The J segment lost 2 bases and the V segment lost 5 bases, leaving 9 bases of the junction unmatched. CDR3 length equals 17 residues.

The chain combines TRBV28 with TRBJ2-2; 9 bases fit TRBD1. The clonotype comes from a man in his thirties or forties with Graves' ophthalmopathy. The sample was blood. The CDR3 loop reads CASSLPWGQGNTGELFF. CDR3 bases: TGTGCCAGCAGTCTGCCCTGGGGACAGGGTAACACCGGGGAGCTGTTTTTT.